This passage covers 9 T cell receptor beta chains from one sample sequenced in a study of T cell repertoires in cytomegalovirus infection. TCRdb analysed the reads with MiXCR anew, one entry per CDR3 protein. The repertoire holds 150,000 to 200,000 distinct CDR3 sequences, with about an eighth as singletons. Specimen: PBMCs. Every receptor here comes from a human donor in good health (CMV status not recorded). Some clones in this sample may be carry-over from other donors' samples.

The chain carries TRBV7-3 and TRBJ2-2; a possible D gene is TRBD2 (6 bases). V was shortened by 5 bases and J by 3 bases, with 16 bases between the two germline ends. This CDR3 region has 16 residues. Germline assignment: CDR1 SGHTA and CDR2 FQGTGA. CDR3 sequence (DNA): TGTGCCAGCAGCCTAAGGTCGTGGGGGGACACCGGGGAGCTGTTTTTT. Encoded protein: CASSLRSWGDTGELFF.

This clonotype was recorded once. The junction and the germline gene differ at one end; a read error may be behind it. The genes are TRBV7-2 and TRBJ2-2; a weak D match, TRBD2 (5 bases). Germline V gives CDR1 SGHTA, CDR2 FQGNSA. This CDR3 is 17 amino acids long. The CDR3 region has the DNA TGTGCCAGCAGCAAAGAGGTCAGGACCGCGAACACCGGGGAGCTATCTTTT. This translates into CASSKEVRTANTGELSF.

The chain carries TRBV29-1 and TRBJ1-2; 8 bases map to TRBD1. Germline trimming cut 8 bases from V and 6 bases from J; bases unmatched to any gene: 14. The length of the CDR3 is 14 residues. The V gene's germline CDR1 is SQVTM and CDR2 ANQGSEA. CDR3 residues: CSSRDGAGGDGYTF. The CDR3 bases are TGCAGCTCCCGGGATGGGGCAGGGGGCGATGGCTACACCTTC.

In its sample, this clonotype was seen a few times. The chain uses TRBV4-3 and TRBJ2-3; D gene ambiguous. V lost 0 bases, J lost 5 bases, and 9 bases lay in between. This CDR3 has 14 amino acids. The germline CDR1 and CDR2 sequences are LGHNA and YSLEER. CDR3 region: CASSQDSPEDTQYF. CDR3 DNA sequence: TGCGCCAGCAGCCAAGATAGTCCCGAAGATACGCAGTATTTT.

This clonotype was counted at least ten times. J is TRBJ2-1 and V is TRBV12-3 or TRBV12-4, with D tentatively TRBD1 or TRBD2 (5 bases each). The CDR3 has 14 residues. Trimming shortened V by 5 bases and J by 4 bases, and 12 bases separated the two germline ends. Here the CDR3 reads CASSPRETYNEQFF. The CDR3 DNA reads TGTGCCAGCAGTCCCAGGGAGACATACAATGAGCAGTTCTTC.

This clonotype was found many times. The chain is built from TRBV7-2 and TRBJ2-3; perhaps TRBD1 as D (6 bases). From germline, CDR1 is SGHTA and CDR2 FQGNSA. V was pared by 8 bases and J by 6 bases, with 15 bases between. The CDR3 loop spans 13 amino acids. The CDR3 is CASEQGSADTQYF. CDR3 DNA: TGTGCCAGCGAACAGGGTTCGGCGGATACGCAGTATTTT.

This clonotype showed up many times. This chain joins TRBV7-6 and TRBJ2-2, with 8 bases lining up with TRBD2. Trimming at V came to 1 base and at J to 2 bases, leaving 3 bases not matched to a gene. This CDR3 spans 16 amino acids. CDR1 and CDR2 (germline): SGHVS, FNYEAQ. The CDR3 sequence: CASSLGSGSNTGELFF. DNA for the CDR3: TGTGCCAGCAGCTTAGGGAGCGGGAGTAACACCGGGGAGCTGTTTTTT.

This clonotype was observed many times. This CDR3 is CASSLYREPEKLFF. The CDR3, as DNA: TGTGCCAGCAGCTTATACAGGGAACCGGAAAAACTGTTTTTT. The chain carries TRBV7-2 and TRBJ1-4, with D possibly TRBD1 on 6 matching bases. Trimming shortened V by 2 bases and J by 8 bases, and 12 bases separated the two germline ends. The CDR3 is 14 amino acids. CDR1 and CDR2 from the germline V gene are SGHTA and FQGNSA. The full variable domain, rest sourced from reference TRBV7-2 and TRBJ1-4, is GAGVSQSPSNKVTEKGKDVELRCDPISGHTALYWYRQSLGQGLEFLIYFQGNSAPDKSGLPSDRFSAERTGGSVSTLTIQRTQQEDSAVYLCASSLYREPEKLFFGSGTQLSVL.

This clonotype was picked up many times. The J gene is TRBJ2-3, the V gene TRBV7-3, with 7 bases lining up with TRBD1. Germline CDR1 reads SGHTA; CDR2 reads FQGTGA. This CDR3 spans 15 amino acids. The J segment lost 3 bases and the V segment lost 2 bases, leaving 5 bases of the junction unmatched. CDR3 sequence: CASSLEGARTDTQYF. DNA of the CDR3: TGTGCCAGCAGCTTAGAGGGGGCAAGGACAGATACGCAGTATTTT.